These 14 T cell receptor beta chains originate from one sample sequenced in a study of blood T cell repertoires in COVID-19. TCRdb's table, derived via immunoSEQ multiplex PCR, lists solely in-frame clones and lacks some. The sample shows under 250,000 clones, approximately 86% of them seen only once. Sequenced input: peripheral blood. These receptors came from a woman aged 55-70 years who had recovered from COVID-19.

V is TRBV11-2 and J is TRBJ2-2; 11 bases agree with TRBD2. Trimming at V came to 5 bases and at J to 2 bases, leaving 7 bases not matched to a gene. The CDR3 is 17 residues long. Germline CDR1 is SGHAT and CDR2 is FQNNGV. This CDR3 reads CASSLRTSGGNTGELFF. The CDR3 nucleotides are TGTGCCAGCAGCCTCCGAACTAGCGGGGGTAACACCGGGGAGCTGTTTTTT. Complete variable domain (other parts from reference TRBV11-2 and TRBJ2-2): EAGVAQSPRYKIIEKRQSVAFWCNPISGHATLYWYQQILGQGPKLLIQFQNNGVVDDSQLPKDRFSAERLKGVDSTLKIQPAKLEDSAVYLCASSLRTSGGNTGELFFGEGSRLTVL.

This clone has a single count. This rearrangement joins TRBV3-1 (or the pseudogene TRBV3-2) to TRBJ2-2; D might be TRBD2 (7 bases). With 2 bases removed from V and 4 bases from J, the gap between germline ends came to 11 bases. CDR3 length: 15 residues. Germline CDR1 reads LGHDT; CDR2 reads YNNKEL (reference sequence). The CDR3 coding sequence is TGTGCCAGCAGCCAACCGGGGGGCGGCACCGGGGAGCTGTTTTTT. Translating gives CASSQPGGGTGELFF.

The gene calls are TRBV19 and TRBJ1-2; D is unclear. Germline V CDR1 and CDR2: LNHDA, SQIVND (reference sequence). The CDR3 runs to 13 residues. V was shortened by 1 base and J by 2 bases, with 5 bases between the two germline ends. Here the CDR3 DNA reads TGTGCCAGTAGTATAGGCGGGAACTATGGCTACACCTTC. Its translation is CASSIGGNYGYTF.

This clone was seen only once. The J gene is TRBJ2-7, the V gene TRBV7-2, with D perhaps matching TRBD1 (7 bases). Germline V gene lookup returns CDR1 SGHTA and CDR2 FQGNSA. The CDR3 runs 15 residues. V dropped 2 bases and J dropped 7 bases, with 18 bases sitting between them. The DNA of the CDR3 is TGTGCCAGCAGCTTACAGGGGGGCAATCCGGGGGAGCAGTACTTC. Translating gives CASSLQGGNPGEQYF.

V and J are TRBV4-2 and TRBJ2-3, with D unresolved. Trimming removed 0 bases at V and 1 base at J, with 5 bases between. The CDR3 is made up of 14 amino acids. Germline-derived CDR1 and CDR2 are LGHNA and YNFKEQ. CDR3 nucleotides: TGTGCCAGCAGCCAAGATGCAGGCACAGATACGCAGTATTTT. Translated: CASSQDAGTDTQYF.

The V gene is TRBV25-1, the J gene TRBJ1-6; 7 positions agree with TRBD1. CDR3 length: 13 residues. Per the germline V gene, CDR1 is MGHDK and CDR2 is SYGVNS. Trimming took 8 bases from V and 11 from J; bases not matched to a gene: 9. The CDR3 sequence is CASCLTGLTPLHF. The CDR3, as DNA: TGTGCCAGCTGCCTGACAGGGTTGACACCCCTCCACTTT.

This chain joins TRBV5-1 and TRBJ2-7; the D gene is possibly TRBD1 (6 bases). Germline CDR1 reads SGHRS; CDR2 reads YFSETQ. V lost 4 bases and J 5 bases, leaving 10 bases between the germline ends. CDR3 size: 12 residues. The chain's CDR3 is CASSEGVDEQYF. The CDR3 DNA reads as TGCGCCAGCAGCGAGGGGGTCGACGAGCAGTACTTC.

This chain joins TRBV28 and TRBJ2-7; 9 nucleotides align to TRBD1. Germline V lookup: CDR1 MDHEN, CDR2 SYDVKM. J was trimmed by 7 bases and V by 9 bases; bases with no gene match: 13. This CDR3 has 14 amino acids. CDR3: CASRGQGRSGEQYF. CDR3 DNA: TGTGCCAGTCGGGGACAGGGACGCTCGGGAGAGCAGTACTTC.

The count of this clone is one. The rearrangement uses TRBV5-1 and TRBJ2-5; 9 bases match TRBD1. The CDR3 has 14 amino acids. V lost 9 bases, J lost 5 bases, and 11 bases stayed unmatched. Germline CDR1 reads SGHRS; CDR2 reads YFSETQ. The CDR3 sequence: CATKTGQGGETQYF. Here the CDR3 DNA reads TGCGCCACTAAAACGGGACAGGGAGGGGAGACCCAGTACTTC.

This clone was observed a few times. The chain recombines TRBV4-3 with TRBJ2-1; a weak D match, TRBD1 (5 bases). Germline V lookup: CDR1 LGHNA, CDR2 YSLEER. CDR3 size: 21 residues. Deletions cut 1 base from V and 1 base from J, with 26 bases between. CDR3 nucleotides: TGCGCCAGCAGCCAAGTATTTTACCAGGGATGGCGGATCGTGTCCTACAATGAGCAGTTCTTC. Residues: CASSQVFYQGWRIVSYNEQFF.

The chain uses TRBV7-3 and TRBJ2-1; D gene unclear. The germline V and J ends were trimmed by 2 bases and 8 bases, with 13 bases remaining between them. The CDR3 sequence is 14 residues long. Germline V lookup: CDR1 SGHTA, CDR2 FQGTGA. The CDR3 sequence: CASSLSATSDEQFF. CDR3 sequence (DNA): TGTGCCAGCAGCTTATCAGCGACTTCCGATGAGCAGTTCTTC.

The V call is TRBV19, the J call TRBJ2-5; TRBD1 aligns across 8 bases. With 6 bases clipped from V and 5 bases from J, the junction kept 5 bases outside the gene matches. The CDR3 runs 13 residues. CDR1 and CDR2 (germline): LNHDA, SQIVND (reference sequence). The chain's CDR3 is CASRPGGSETQYF. CDR3 bases: TGTGCCAGTAGGCCAGGGGGCAGCGAGACCCAGTACTTC.

This chain uses TRBV5-6 with TRBJ1-2, with TRBD1 matching over 9 bases. Germline lookup yields CDR1 SGHDT and CDR2 YYEEEE. Trimming removed 0 bases from V and 0 bases from J; junction bases left unmatched: 6. This CDR3 has 17 amino acids. CDR3 amino acids: CASSLAGQGNTNYGYTF. CDR3 DNA sequence: TGTGCCAGCAGCTTGGCAGGACAGGGGAATACTAACTATGGCTACACCTTC.

This chain connects TRBV4-1 to TRBJ2-7; 9 positions match TRBD2. The V gene's germline CDR1 is MGHRA and CDR2 YSYEKL. The CDR3 is made up of 18 amino acids. After removal of 2 bases from V and 1 base from J, the junction contained 12 bases not matched to a gene. CDR3: CASSQPRGRGGQSYEQYF. In nucleotides, the CDR3 is TGCGCCAGCAGCCAACCTCGGGGGCGGGGGGGCCAGTCCTACGAGCAGTACTTC.